The 31 T cell receptor beta chains in this list originate from one sample, sequenced in a study of regulatory T cells in long-lasting Graves disease. Library construction for TCR beta used iRepertoire HTBI primers and Arm-PCR of CDR3 regions. TCRdb independently ran MiXCR on the multiplex PCR reads; one entry per CDR3 protein. Found here are roughly 500,000 distinct CDR3 sequences, approximately 15% of them singletons; the top ten hold 17%. Time point defined: newly diagnosed GD, antithyroid drugs for less than 3 months. RNA isolated from PBMCs was used to make the TCR library. The data also belong to a second study, concerning T cells in Graves' hyperthyroidism and ophthalmopathy.

The sample consisted of peripheral blood mononuclear cells (PBMCs), taken at new diagnosis, from a patient treated with antithyroid drugs. The receptors originated from a woman aged 45-60 years with Graves disease.

The sample holds many counts of this clonotype. The chain joins TRBV6-1 to TRBJ1-1; D unclear. The CDR3 consists of 13 residues. Germline lookup yields CDR1 MNHNS and CDR2 SASEGT. Trimming took off 6 bases at V and 3 bases at J, with 11 bases between the two ends. The chain's CDR3 is CASSPQWDTEAFF. In DNA, the CDR3 is TGTGCCAGCAGCCCCCAATGGGACACTGAAGCTTTCTTT.

The V gene is TRBV3-1, the J gene TRBJ2-7, with TRBD2 identical over 7 bases. Germline CDR1 reads LGHDT; CDR2 reads YNNKEL (reference sequence). Unmatched junction bases numbered 16, after V lost 3 bases and J lost 5 bases. CDR3 size: 17 residues. CDR3 nucleotides: TGTGCCAGCAGCCACACAGCGGGAATTAATAAGGGCCACGAGCAGTACTTC. This sequence encodes CASSHTAGINKGHEQYF.

This clonotype occurred many times. This chain joins TRBV28 and TRBJ1-1, with a possible D match to TRBD1 (6 bases). Trimming removed 4 bases from V and 3 bases from J, with 21 bases in between. The CDR3 covers 17 residues. From germline, CDR1 is MDHEN and CDR2 SYDVKM. CDR3 DNA: TGTGCCAGCAGTTCTCTGTACTTAACAAGGGGGGACACTGAAGCTTTCTTT. Protein sequence: CASSSLYLTRGDTEAFF.

This clonotype was seen repeatedly, ten times or more. The chain joins TRBV2 to TRBJ1-1; TRBD1 agrees at 8 bases. Germline V gene sequence: CDR1 SNHLY, CDR2 FYNNEI. V lost 7 bases, J lost 11 bases, and 15 bases stayed unmatched. The CDR3 totals 14 residues. The CDR3 DNA sequence: TGTGCCAGCACATATCAGGACAGGGAATTAAACGCTTTCTTT. Protein product: CASTYQDRELNAFF.

This clonotype has ten or more counts. This chain connects TRBV12-3 or TRBV12-4 to TRBJ2-7; 8 bases line up with TRBD1. The CDR3 spans 14 residues. V gave up 6 bases and J gave up 2 bases; unmatched junction bases: 6. The CDR3 spells CASSPGTGPYEQYF. CDR3 bases: TGTGCCAGCAGCCCCGGGACAGGTCCCTACGAGCAGTACTTC.

In its sample, this clonotype was seen many times. The chain uses TRBV11-2 and TRBJ2-1; 15 positions match TRBD2. CDR1 and CDR2 from the germline V gene are SGHAT and FQNNGV. Trimming removed 5 bases from V and 6 bases from J; junction bases left unmatched: 5. The CDR3 runs 16 residues. The chain's CDR3 is CASSPKGLAGGNEQFF. CDR3 DNA sequence: TGTGCCAGCAGCCCGAAGGGACTAGCGGGAGGCAATGAGCAGTTCTTC.

The chain is built from TRBV7-2 and TRBJ1-3, with D unclear. The germline V gene encodes CDR1 SGHTA and CDR2 FQGNSA. This CDR3 has 16 amino acids. Trimming removed 1 base from V and 0 bases from J, with 10 bases in between. The CDR3 sequence: CASSLVAGVSGNTIYF. The CDR3 bases are TGTGCCAGCAGCTTAGTTGCCGGGGTCTCTGGAAACACCATATATTTT.

This clonotype occurred many times. V is TRBV6-2 or TRBV6-3 and J is TRBJ2-1, with 7 bases lining up with TRBD2. Germline CDR1 reads MNHEY; CDR2 reads SVGEGT. This CDR3 has 16 amino acids. J was trimmed by 6 bases and V by 7 bases; bases with no gene match: 15. CDR3 loop: CASTLNSGWLGNEQFF. The CDR3 nucleotides are TGTGCCAGCACCCTCAATAGCGGGTGGCTTGGCAATGAGCAGTTCTTC.

This clonotype was counted only a few times. The rearrangement links TRBV5-1 to TRBJ1-6; D remains ambiguous. The CDR3 covers 13 residues. Germline assignment: CDR1 SGHRS and CDR2 YFSETQ. V dropped 1 base and J dropped 8 bases, with 7 bases sitting between them. CDR3 nucleotide sequence: TGCGCCAGCAGCTTGTCCTGCGATTCACCCCTCCACTTT. Translating gives CASSLSCDSPLHF.

The chain couples TRBV18 to TRBJ2-6; D remains unclear. Deletions cut 1 base from V and 3 bases from J, with 7 bases between. The length of the CDR3 is 15 residues. Germline V gene data show CDR1 as KGHSH and CDR2 as LQKENI. CDR3 sequence: CASSPQGNGANVLTF. The CDR3 DNA is TGTGCCAGCTCACCACAAGGGAATGGGGCCAACGTCCTGACTTTC.

This clonotype turned up a few times. The rearrangement links TRBV7-9 to TRBJ2-1; perhaps D is TRBD1 or TRBD2 (5 bases each). The V end was cut by 5 bases, the J end by 6 bases, with 17 bases between. This CDR3 contains 15 residues. Germline assignment: CDR1 SEHNR and CDR2 FQNEAQ (reference sequence). The CDR3 DNA is TGTGCCAGCAGCCCCCGTGGGGCAGGGAGCAATGAGCAGTTCTTC. Residues: CASSPRGAGSNEQFF.

Many counts were recorded for this clonotype. The chain recombines TRBV6-1 with TRBJ1-5, with D tentatively TRBD1 (6 bases). The germline V and J ends were trimmed by 1 base and 6 bases, with 7 bases remaining between them. The germline gives CDR1 MNHNS, CDR2 SASEGT. The length of the CDR3 is 13 residues. The CDR3 reads CASSEEGGQPQHF. DNA for the CDR3: TGTGCCAGCAGTGAAGAGGGGGGTCAGCCCCAGCATTTT.

This clonotype has ten or more counts. The rearrangement joins TRBV20-1 to TRBJ2-1; 7 bases map to TRBD2. The germline gives CDR1 DFQATT, CDR2 SNEGSKA (reference sequence). V lost 3 bases, J lost 8 bases, and 7 bases stayed unmatched. CDR3 length: 13 amino acids. CDR3 bases: TGCAGTGCTAGGGCGGGACTAAGCGATGAGCAGTTCTTC. Protein sequence: CSARAGLSDEQFF.

This clonotype was detected many times. The chain links TRBV6-9 to TRBJ2-7; D is unclear. Trimming shortened V by 0 bases and J by 7 bases, and 10 bases separated the two germline ends. The CDR3 covers 13 residues. CDR1 is MNHGY, CDR2 SVAAGI, per germline. CDR3 region: CASSYSTGWEQYF. CDR3 coding DNA: TGTGCCAGCAGTTATTCCACGGGCTGGGAGCAGTACTTC.

On this clonotype itself: A much larger clone lies a single base off, so this may be a read error. V usage is TRBV6-2 or TRBV6-3 and J usage is TRBJ2-3; D uncertain. The J call may be incorrect, as the DNA end agrees better with TRBJ1-5. The CDR3 length is 14 residues. Germline CDR1 MNHEY, CDR2 SVGEGT. The CDR3 loop is CASSSGSNADTQHF. CDR3 nucleotide sequence: TGTGCCAGCAGTAGCGGGAGTAATGCAGATACGCAGCATTTT.

This clonotype was picked up many times. This rearrangement joins TRBV6-5 to TRBJ1-2, with 12 bases that match TRBD1. Germline CDR1 and CDR2: MNHEY and SVGAGI. V trimming: 4 bases; J trimming: 7 bases; junction bases outside the gene matches: 10. The CDR3 consists of 16 residues. CDR3: CASSSPGQGAAAGYTF. The DNA of the CDR3 is TGTGCCAGCAGTTCACCGGGACAGGGGGCGGCGGCTGGCTACACCTTC.

In this sample, this clonotype turned up a few times. The chain is built from TRBV20-1 and TRBJ2-6; D gene uncertain. Germline CDR1 DFQATT, CDR2 SNEGSKA (reference sequence). V dropped 6 bases and J dropped 1 base, with 13 bases sitting between them. The CDR3 runs 15 residues. The CDR3 DNA reads TGCAGTGCGAGAAGTTCGGGTTCTGGGGCCAACGTCCTGACTTTC. Translating gives CSARSSGSGANVLTF.

The sample holds many counts of this clonotype. The rearrangement uses TRBV6-1 and TRBJ2-3, with 9 bases aligning to TRBD2. The CDR3 contains 16 residues. J gave up 2 bases and V 5 bases, and 8 bases lay outside the gene matches. In germline, CDR1 is MNHNS, CDR2 SASEGT. CDR3 in DNA: TGTGCCAGCAGTCAGATAGCGGGAGCCGACACAGATACGCAGTATTTT. It specifies CASSQIAGADTDTQYF.

This clonotype was seen repeatedly, ten times or more. CDR3 sequence reads: CASSRLQGPNTGELFF. CDR3 in DNA: TGCGCCAGCAGCCGCCTACAGGGACCGAACACCGGGGAGCTGTTTTTT. The V and J genes are TRBV5-1 and TRBJ2-2, with D possibly TRBD1 on 6 matching bases. CDR1 is SGHRS and CDR2 is YFSETQ in the germline V gene. Trimming took off 4 bases at V and 0 bases at J, with 13 bases between the two ends. CDR3 length: 16 residues.

J is TRBJ1-1 and V is TRBV5-1; tentatively, D is TRBD1 (5 bases). The CDR3 consists of 16 residues. V was shortened by 0 bases and J by 1 base, with 13 bases between the two germline ends. Looked up from germline, CDR1 is SGHRS and CDR2 is YFSETQ. Written as DNA, the CDR3 is TGCGCCAGCAGCTTGGTTTTCATGGGGGGGAACACTGAAGCTTTCTTT. Translated: CASSLVFMGGNTEAFF.

This clonotype was detected many times. The V gene is TRBV14, the J gene TRBJ2-7; D unclear. V was shortened by 1 base and J by 6 bases, with 10 bases between the two germline ends. The CDR3 loop spans 13 amino acids. CDR1 is SGHDN, CDR2 FVKESK, per germline. The CDR3 here is CASSQGTPLEQYF. In DNA, the CDR3 is TGTGCCAGCAGCCAAGGCACTCCTCTCGAGCAGTACTTC.

Many counts were recorded for this clonotype. The chain links TRBV28 to TRBJ2-7, with TRBD1 as a possible D gene (5 bases). This CDR3 is 15 amino acids long. Germline V gives CDR1 MDHEN, CDR2 SYDVKM. V was cut by 2 bases and J by 3 bases, with 14 bases left in between. The CDR3 sequence is CASSLNVAGNYEQYF. CDR3 sequence (DNA): TGTGCCAGCAGTTTAAATGTTGCAGGGAACTACGAGCAGTACTTC.

This clonotype was recorded at least ten times. This chain uses TRBV18 with TRBJ2-1; a weak D match, TRBD2 (6 bases). The CDR3 runs to 14 residues. V shed 0 bases and J shed 4 bases, with 7 bases lying between them. The germline V gene has CDR1 KGHSH and CDR2 LQKENI. The CDR3 spells CASSPPGGYNEQFF. The CDR3 nucleotides are TGTGCCAGCTCACCACCCGGAGGGTACAATGAGCAGTTCTTC.

Turning to this clonotype: A much larger clonotype is one base distant, so this may be a read error. V and J are TRBV27 and TRBJ1-1; no reliable D call. The length of the CDR3 is 15 residues. Germline V gene data show CDR1 as MNHEY and CDR2 as SMNVEV (reference sequence). Trimming removed 5 bases at V and 1 base at J, with 14 bases between. The CDR3 coding sequence is TGTGCCAGCAGTCCCCGGAGAGGGCGGAACACTGAAGCTTTCTTT. Its protein is CASSPRRGRNTEAFF.

The chain joins TRBV19 to TRBJ2-3; D gene unclear. The ends were cut back, 3 bases at V and 1 base at J, with 8 bases in the middle. The CDR3 runs to 14 residues. Germline loops: CDR1 LNHDA, CDR2 SQIVND (reference sequence). In DNA, the CDR3 is TGTGCCAGTAGTATGGTTGGGGGCACAGATACGCAGTATTTT. It translates to CASSMVGGTDTQYF.

In its sample, this clonotype was seen many times. The chain is built from TRBV5-1 and TRBJ2-5; D gene uncertain. Germline CDR1 SGHRS, CDR2 YFSETQ. The CDR3 consists of 13 residues. V was pared by 0 bases and J by 5 bases, with 8 bases between. CDR3 sequence reads: CASSLGQTETQYF. The CDR3 DNA follows: TGCGCCAGCAGCTTGGGCCAGACGGAGACCCAGTACTTC.

V gene TRBV18 combines with J gene TRBJ2-3; TRBD1 matches 11 bases. The CDR3 extends over 15 amino acids. V lost 4 bases, J lost 4 bases, and 4 bases stayed unmatched. From germline, CDR1 is KGHSH and CDR2 LQKENI. The CDR3 loop reads CASSRGQGAADTQYF. The DNA of the CDR3 is TGTGCCAGCTCACGAGGACAGGGGGCGGCAGATACGCAGTATTTT.

The V and J genes are TRBV10-3 and TRBJ1-5; no firm D call. Germline V gene data show CDR1 as ENHRY and CDR2 as SYGVKD. Trimming removed 2 bases from V and 2 bases from J, with 7 bases in between. This CDR3 is 14 amino acids long. CDR3: CAISEMRGNQPQHF. The DNA for the CDR3 is TGTGCCATCAGTGAGATGAGGGGCAATCAGCCCCAGCATTTT.

The chain combines TRBV29-1 with TRBJ1-4, with unresolved D. The CDR3 covers 13 residues. Trimming took 6 bases from V and 6 from J, leaving 14 bases between them. CDR1 SQVTM and CDR2 ANQGSEA come from the germline V gene. CDR3 nucleotides: TGCAGCGTGAGGGTCTCCACAGATGAAAAACTGTTTTTT. It codes for CSVRVSTDEKLFF.

This clonotype was counted a few times. The CDR3 carries no conserved terminal phenylalanine or tryptophan, so it likely arises from a read error. The gene calls are TRBV12-3 or TRBV12-4 and TRBJ1-2; unclear D gene. The V end was cut by 3 bases, the J end by 6 bases, with 11 bases between. This CDR3 contains 13 residues. This chain's CDR3 is CASSFLGIHGYTL. CDR3 in DNA: TGTGCCAGCAGTTTTTTAGGGATCCATGGCTACACCCTC.

As concerns this clonotype: Being one base from a much bigger clone, this may be a read error. V gene TRBV12-5 combines with J gene TRBJ2-3; D remains unclear. Germline V gene data show CDR1 as LGHNT and CDR2 as FRNRAP. This CDR3 spans 13 amino acids. CDR3 protein: CASGLTGTDTRYF. The CDR3 coding sequence is TGTGCTAGTGGACTCACCGGCACAGATACGCGGTATTTT.